This T cell receptor beta chain was documented in a study of blood T cell repertoires in COVID-19. Turning to the study itself: COVID-19 samples collected from the United States, Italy and Spain covered acute and convalescent phases. From T cells, B-cell-depleted T cells, or PBMCs came the material, which was cDNA or gDNA.

Trimming took off 5 bases at V and 0 bases at J, with 11 bases between the two ends. CDR1 is SNHLY, CDR2 FYNNEI, per germline. The CDR3 sequence is 15 residues long. Source study methods: Amplification of reference gene primers provided the estimated nucleated cell counts. Profiled with immunoSEQ multiplex PCR; TCRdb holds only in-frame clones, not every one. V and J calls and clone size follow that table, whereas D and trimming were derived from the DNA. Among around 180,000 clones listed, about 86% were seen once. The sequencing input was peripheral blood. The TCR originated in a woman younger than 45 with active or convalescent COVID-19. The rearrangement links TRBV2 to TRBJ1-3, with D possibly TRBD1 on 6 matching bases. The CDR3 DNA is TGTGCCAGCAGTTCGGACAGTTTCTCTGGAAACACCATATATTTT. Translated, it gives CASSSDSFSGNTIYF.